This T cell receptor (beta chain) was captured by sequencing in a study of cytomegalovirus exposure and HLA in healthy donors. A remark on this clone: Its antigen is unidentified.

Germline V gene sequence: CDR1 SGHRS, CDR2 YFSETQ. Germline trimming cut 4 bases from V and 3 bases from J; bases unmatched to any gene: 1. This CDR3 comprises 13 residues. Whole-study findings and limits: Roughly uniform sequencing depth across donors was assumed, possibly incorrectly. Later analysis suggested links between common viral pathogens and several top significant clusters. Later on, an analysis tied roughly 17,000 TCR beta sequences to HLA alleles at 0.05 false discovery rate. Within a later analysis, the majority of CMV-associated TCR beta chains appeared HLA-restricted.

The primer mix had 60 Vbeta and 13 Jbeta primers. Here immunoSEQ multiplex PCR was the method, and the copy in TCRdb shows in-frame clones only, minus some. Of approximately 160,000 clones in the sample, 80% were seen once. V and J are TRBV5-1 and TRBJ2-1; 7 nucleotides line up with TRBD1. The source material was PBMCs. The receptor comes from a woman aged 50 to 65 in good health and CMV-seropositive. CDR3 sequence (DNA): TGCGCCAGCAGCCGGGACAGCTACAATGAGCAGTTCTTC. Its protein is CASSRDSYNEQFF.